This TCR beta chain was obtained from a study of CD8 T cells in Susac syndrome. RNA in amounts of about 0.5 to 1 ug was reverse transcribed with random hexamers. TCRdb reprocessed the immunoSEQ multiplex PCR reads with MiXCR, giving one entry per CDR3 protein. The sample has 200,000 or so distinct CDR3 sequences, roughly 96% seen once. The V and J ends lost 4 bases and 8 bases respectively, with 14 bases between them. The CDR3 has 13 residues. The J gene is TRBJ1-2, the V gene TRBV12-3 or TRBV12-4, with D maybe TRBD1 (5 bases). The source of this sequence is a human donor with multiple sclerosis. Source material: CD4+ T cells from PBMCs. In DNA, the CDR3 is TGTGCCAGCAGTTCTGGGGGACTTGCGGGCTACACCTTC. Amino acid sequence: CASSSGGLAGYTF.